These 23 T cell receptor beta chains were sequenced from one sample in a study of CD8+CD57+ T cells in acquired aplastic anemia. All sequencing subjects had displayed CD8+CD57+ cell expansion on flow cytometry. Profiling that covered TCR beta VDJ and CDR3 relied on genomic DNA as its template. TCRdb redid the calling of the reads with MiXCR, one entry per CDR3 protein. The sample lists roughly 280,000 distinct CDR3 sequences; about three fifths were seen once. Sequencing was done on a sample of sorted CD4+, CD8+, or CD8+CD57+ T cells (not recorded which) from PBMCs. These TCRs come from a human donor with aplastic anemia.

This clonotype is categorized as medium-sized (0.01 to 0.1%). This chain uses TRBV15 with TRBJ2-1, with D tentatively TRBD1 (6 bases). Germline V gives CDR1 LNHNV, CDR2 YYDKDF (reference sequence). This CDR3 has 14 residues. Between the trimmed V and J ends, which lost 3 bases and 6 bases, there was a span of 12 bases. The CDR3 DNA reads TGTGCCACCAGCAGCAGACAGGTCTTCAATGAGCAGTTCTTC. Translation gives CATSSRQVFNEQFF.

This clonotype was counted many times. This chain connects TRBV20-1 to TRBJ2-4; no clear D gene. The CDR3 runs to 12 residues. V lost 3 bases and J 5 bases, leaving 8 bases between the germline ends. The germline V gene has CDR1 DFQATT and CDR2 SNEGSKA (reference sequence). CDR3 loop: CSASLWENIQYF. Here the CDR3 DNA reads TGCAGTGCTAGTCTCTGGGAAAACATTCAGTACTTC.

On this clonotype: Germline and junction disagree at one end, which may indicate a read error. The J gene is TRBJ2-7, the V gene TRBV15; 7 bases agree with TRBD2. This CDR3 contains 16 residues. Germline lookup yields CDR1 LNHNV and CDR2 YYDKDF (reference sequence). Here the CDR3 reads CATSRDLARGSDERYF. CDR3 in DNA: TGTGCCACCAGCAGAGATTTGGCGCGCGGGAGCGACGAGCGGTACTTC.

The V and J genes are TRBV6-6 and TRBJ2-1, with 7 bases identical to TRBD2. The length of the CDR3 is 11 residues. Germline V gene data show CDR1 as MNHNY and CDR2 as SVGAGI (reference sequence). The CDR3 spells CAAGGTNEQFF. The CDR3 DNA sequence: TGTGCTGCCGGGGGGACCAATGAGCAGTTCTTC.

The rearrangement links TRBV19 to TRBJ2-7, with D maybe TRBD2 (5 bases). CDR1 LNHDA and CDR2 SQIVND come from the germline V gene (reference sequence). V was shortened by 10 bases and J by 3 bases, with 19 bases between the two germline ends. This CDR3 comprises 14 residues. CDR3 coding DNA: TGTGCCACAAGACCGGACTCGGCTTACTACGAGCAGTACTTC. It codes for CATRPDSAYYEQYF.

The chain combines TRBV7-9 with TRBJ2-3, with 13 bases identical to TRBD2. The V gene's germline CDR1 is SEHNR and CDR2 FQNEAQ (reference sequence). The CDR3 is 17 residues long. The J segment lost 6 bases and the V segment lost 4 bases, leaving 10 bases of the junction unmatched. In DNA, the CDR3 is TGTGCCAGCAGCTCGACCGGGACTAGCGGGAACCGCGATACGCAGTATTTT. Translation: CASSSTGTSGNRDTQYF. The variable domain in full, completed from reference TRBV7-9 and TRBJ2-3, reads DTGVSQNPRHKITKRGQNVTFRCDPISEHNRLYWYRQTLGQGPEFLTYFQNEAQLEKSRLLSDRFSAERPKGSFSTLEIQRTEQGDSAMYLCASSSTGTSGNRDTQYFGPGTRLTVL.

This clonotype was recorded at least ten times. The chain is built from TRBV5-1 and TRBJ1-2; 12 bases are a match to TRBD1. This CDR3 comprises 16 residues. The germline CDR1 and CDR2 sequences are SGHRS and YFSETQ. J lost 4 bases, V lost 0 bases, and 4 bases had no gene match. The CDR3 sequence: CASSLARDRGLYGYTF. In DNA form, the CDR3 reads TGCGCCAGCAGCTTGGCCCGGGACAGGGGGCTCTATGGCTACACCTTC.

Remarks on this clonotype: One end of the junction is discordant with germline, which a read error may explain. This rearrangement joins TRBV5-6 to TRBJ1-2; no reliable D call. This CDR3 has 13 residues. Germline-derived CDR1 and CDR2 are SGHDT and YYEEEE. The CDR3 bases are TGTGCCAGCAGCTTGGCCGGGCAGATGACTGAAGCTTTC. Translation gives CASSLAGQMTEAF.

This chain links TRBV5-1 with TRBJ2-1; tentative D call: TRBD1 (6 bases). The CDR3 is 15 amino acids. Between the trimmed V and J ends, which lost 0 bases and 8 bases, there was a span of 15 bases. Germline CDR1 SGHRS, CDR2 YFSETQ. CDR3 sequence (DNA): TGCGCCAGCAGCTTGGCCGGCGGGTACAGGGATGAGCAGTTCTTC. This translates into CASSLAGGYRDEQFF.

In this sample, this clonotype turned up a few times. This sequence joins TRBV20-1 and TRBJ2-3; TRBD2 might be the D (5 bases). CDR1 and CDR2 (germline): DFQATT, SNEGSKA (reference sequence). Between the trimmed V and J ends, which lost 5 bases and 2 bases, there was a span of 8 bases. The CDR3 has 12 residues. The CDR3 protein is CSAGLHTDTQYF. In DNA form, the CDR3 reads TGCAGTGCTGGACTGCACACAGATACGCAGTATTTT.

The J gene is TRBJ2-2, the V gene TRBV20-1; 10 nucleotides match TRBD2. V dropped 6 bases and J dropped 5; count of bases not matched to a gene: 6. Germline V gene lookup returns CDR1 DFQATT and CDR2 SNEGSKA (reference sequence). This CDR3 contains 14 residues. CDR3 amino acids: CSAQTAGGTGELFF. DNA of the CDR3: TGCAGTGCCCAAACAGCGGGAGGGACCGGGGAGCTGTTTTTT.

CDR3: CATSDWTGGSYNEQFF. CDR3 DNA sequence: TGTGCCACCAGTGATTGGACAGGGGGCTCCTACAATGAGCAGTTCTTC. The chain uses TRBV24-1 and TRBJ2-1; TRBD1 matches 10 bases. The CDR3 spans 16 residues. Per germline, CDR1 KGHDR and CDR2 SFDVKD. Germline trimming cut 2 bases from V and 0 bases from J; bases unmatched to any gene: 0.

This clonotype was counted many times. This chain joins TRBV27 and TRBJ2-1, with 8 bases that match TRBD2. CDR1 is MNHEY and CDR2 is SMNVEV in the germline V gene (reference sequence). The V segment lost 3 bases and the J segment 6 bases; nucleotides outside the gene matches: 1. CDR3 size: 13 residues. CDR3 sequence: CASSFGTSNEQFF. In DNA form, the CDR3 reads TGTGCCAGCAGTTTCGGGACTAGCAATGAGCAGTTCTTC.

This clonotype was seen repeatedly, ten times or more. The rearrangement links TRBV4-1 to TRBJ2-3; the match to TRBD2 covers 10 bases. The CDR3 covers 15 residues. From germline, CDR1 is MGHRA and CDR2 YSYEKL. V shed 2 bases, J shed 4 bases, and the junction held 3 bases outside the gene matches. The CDR3: CASSQLAGDPDTQYF. For the CDR3, the DNA is TGCGCCAGCAGCCAACTAGCGGGGGACCCAGATACGCAGTATTTT.

This clonotype appeared many times. This chain uses TRBV4-1 with TRBJ2-1; 9 positions match TRBD1. There are 13 residues in the CDR3. Germline values: CDR1 MGHRA, CDR2 YSYEKL. The V segment lost 4 bases and the J segment 12 bases; nucleotides outside the gene matches: 7. CDR3: CASSLFGGQGQFF. The CDR3 DNA reads as TGCGCCAGCAGCCTTTTTGGGGGACAGGGGCAGTTCTTC.

The chain couples TRBV19 to TRBJ2-3; D is ambiguous. The germline gives CDR1 LNHDA, CDR2 SQIVND (reference sequence). V was trimmed by 5 bases and J by 0 bases, leaving 12 bases between them. This CDR3 spans 15 amino acids. The CDR3 spells CASSHLGSSTDTQYF. The DNA for the CDR3 is TGTGCCAGTAGTCACCTGGGCTCTAGCACAGATACGCAGTATTTT.

The rearrangement uses TRBV7-9 and TRBJ1-4; D remains unclear. Germline V CDR1 and CDR2: SEHNR, FQNEAQ (reference sequence). V was cut by 6 bases and J by 7 bases, with 12 bases left in between. The CDR3 is 13 amino acids. CDR3 DNA sequence: TGTGCCAGCAGTGATCGGACCGCTGAAAAACTGTTTTTT. Encoded protein: CASSDRTAEKLFF.

A word on this clonotype: The junction departs from the called germline gene at one end, perhaps through a read error. The chain carries TRBV19 and TRBJ1-2; 8 bases align to TRBD1. This CDR3 is built from 16 residues. Germline loops: CDR1 LNHDA, CDR2 SQIVND (reference sequence). CDR3 sequence: CASSTLGTGANYGYTF. CDR3 sequence (DNA): TGTGCTAGTAGTACCTTAGGGACAGGAGCTAACTATGGCTACACCTTC.

This chain joins TRBV20-1 and TRBJ1-2, with D hard to call. The CDR3 runs to 10 residues. V shed 5 bases and J shed 9 bases, with 10 bases lying between them. Looked up from germline, CDR1 is DFQATT and CDR2 is SNEGSKA (reference sequence). The CDR3 DNA reads TGCAGTGCTGACGGACTCAGCTACACCTTC. It yields the protein CSADGLSYTF.

In this sample, this clonotype turned up a few times. V usage is TRBV5-1 and J usage is TRBJ1-1; 7 bases fit TRBD1. Germline trimming cut 3 bases from V and 1 base from J; bases unmatched to any gene: 6. The germline gives CDR1 SGHRS, CDR2 YFSETQ. This CDR3 spans 15 amino acids. The CDR3 coding sequence is TGCGCCAGCAGCTGGGGGCAGGGGGGGAACACTGAAGCTTTCTTT. Protein: CASSWGQGGNTEAFF.

This clonotype was observed at least ten times. The CDR3 nucleotides read TGTGCCAGCACATTCTTTCCGGGACAGGCCGCCTACGAGCAGTACTTC. Translation gives CASTFFPGQAAYEQYF. The chain joins TRBV5-6 to TRBJ2-7; 8 bases are shared with TRBD1. The germline gives CDR1 SGHDT, CDR2 YYEEEE. The CDR3 runs 16 residues. The ends lost 6 bases at V and 2 bases at J; junction bases unmatched: 13.

This clonotype was observed many times. This chain joins TRBV3-1 and TRBJ1-6, with no clear D. The germline V gene has CDR1 LGHDT and CDR2 YNNKEL (reference sequence). The CDR3 has 14 amino acids. V was cut by 0 bases and J by 9 bases, with 9 bases left in between. This chain's CDR3 is CASSQDNLPSPLHF. The CDR3 nucleotides are TGTGCCAGCAGCCAAGACAACCTACCTTCACCCCTCCACTTT. Drawing the rest from reference TRBV3-1 and TRBJ1-6, the complete variable domain is DTAVSQTPKYLVTQMGNDKSIKCEQNLGHDTMYWYKQDSKKFLKIMFSYNNKELIINETVPNRFSPKSPDKAHLNLHINSLELGDSAVYFCASSQDNLPSPLHFGNGTRLTVT.

The chain recombines TRBV7-9 with TRBJ2-1; TRBD2 matches 7 bases. This CDR3 has 15 residues. In germline, CDR1 is SEHNR, CDR2 FQNEAQ (reference sequence). The trim removed 2 bases at V and 2 bases at J, leaving 3 bases unmatched. The CDR3 DNA sequence: TGTGCCAGCAGCTTAAGCGCGGGAGCCTACAATGAGCAGTTCTTC. It encodes CASSLSAGAYNEQFF.